A selection of T cell receptor beta chains follows, all from one sample in a study of prognosis after radiotherapy for stage I lung cancer. MiXCR was run by TCRdb on the multiplex PCR reads, yielding one entry per CDR3 protein. Here the sample spans 20,000 to 30,000 distinct CDR3 sequences, 30% to 45% being singletons. The input for sequencing was PBMCs, taken before or after stereotactic body radiation therapy (not recorded which). These receptors came from a donor over 45 with non-small cell lung cancer. The CDR3 runs from the conserved cysteine through the conserved F or W.

V gene	J gene	CDR3 protein
TRBV5-4	TRBJ1-1	CASSFGTGSEAFF
TRBV12-3/TRBV12-4	TRBJ2-7	CASTPGTEAYEQYF
TRBV5-1	TRBJ1-2	CASSFGDYPHGYTF
TRBV4-1	TRBJ2-5	CASSQDRGGETQYF
TRBV20-1	TRBJ2-2	CSARELAGVGELFF
TRBV4-1	TRBJ2-7	CASSWGAGRDEQYF
TRBV28	TRBJ2-3	CASSLGTSVTDTQYF
TRBV20-1	TRBJ1-1	CSARPTGWNTEAFF
TRBV6-9	TRBJ1-4	CASSYHGGGASEKLFF
TRBV6-1	TRBJ2-7	CASRENSKSSYEQYF
TRBV12-3/TRBV12-4	TRBJ2-5	CASRTTGDVETQYF
TRBV2	TRBJ2-1	CASSGDYNEQFF
TRBV20-1	TRBJ2-7	CSAKGRLYEQYF
TRBV11-2	TRBJ2-5	CASNIAGGRETQYF
TRBV6-1	TRBJ1-5	CASSDGQYNQPQHF
TRBV20-1	TRBJ1-5	CSARGNNQPQHF
TRBV5-1	TRBJ2-1	CASSVPGAVEQFF
TRBV5-1	TRBJ2-1	CASSLEGGRKNEQFF
TRBV18	TRBJ2-5	CASSRQESFQETQYF
TRBV5-4	TRBJ1-1	CASSTDREEAFF
TRBV7-6	TRBJ2-7	CASSYGDISYEQYF
TRBV7-2	TRBJ2-7	CASSSRYGRIRYEQYF
TRBV28	TRBJ2-7	CASTPPRGRQYF
TRBV12-3/TRBV12-4	TRBJ1-5	CASSLTSNQPQHF
TRBV24-1	TRBJ2-3	CATSPTGGADTDTQYF
TRBV6-4	TRBJ2-3	CASSELAGSTDTQYF
TRBV5-1	TRBJ1-2	CASSLGRGMDGYTF
TRBV30	TRBJ1-4	CAQQGPGGNEKLFF
TRBV6-1	TRBJ1-2	CASSQRGSSGYTF
TRBV18	TRBJ1-1	CASSVQQLDTEAFF
TRBV6-5	TRBJ1-2	CASSYGAGGGANYCYTF
TRBV6-2/TRBV6-3	TRBJ2-3	CASSYSPTVSDTQYF
TRBV5-5	TRBJ1-1	CASSFRGHTEAFF
TRBV4-2	TRBJ1-3	CASSRPGARGGNTIYF
TRBV27	TRBJ1-4	CASSRQGGEKLFF
TRBV28	TRBJ1-1	CASSPQTGRTDNTEAFF
TRBV11-2	TRBJ2-7	CASSLGTSGRDEQYF
TRBV7-9	TRBJ1-4	CASRRGTPATNEKLFF
TRBV5-4	TRBJ1-3	CASSLGGRYNSGNTIYF
TRBV7-9	TRBJ1-4	CASSLARGRAHEKLFF
TRBV4-2	TRBJ2-7	CASSQDPPGRAEDEQYF
TRBV11-3	TRBJ2-7	CASSLDRASYEQYF
TRBV18	TRBJ2-7	CASSPRDRRQYEQYF
TRBV6-5	TRBJ1-2	CASSYSPRENGYTF
TRBV30	TRBJ1-5	CAWRGTGVGQPQHF
TRBV2	TRBJ2-3	CASTPGTDTDTQYF
TRBV29-1	TRBJ2-1	CSGRDRSSYNEQFF
TRBV5-1	TRBJ2-1	CASSLSGRGNEQFF
TRBV6-2/TRBV6-3	TRBJ2-5	CASSPGLAGAETQYF
TRBV24-1	TRBJ2-1	CATSDRTGTGDHEQFF
TRBV19	TRBJ2-1	CASSITGSSYNEQFF
TRBV2	TRBJ1-6	CASSERDRGSPLHF
TRBV11-2	TRBJ2-2	CASSSQRSGEELFF
TRBV12-3/TRBV12-4	TRBJ2-6	CASSHSSGAGVLTF
TRBV5-4	TRBJ2-7	CASSLGGSGYEQYF
TRBV6-1	TRBJ2-3	CAIRAGLSTDTQYF
TRBV5-1	TRBJ2-5	CASSQGRGTSGIQETQYF
TRBV30	TRBJ2-5	CAWNPGLAETQYF
TRBV28	TRBJ1-2	CASSLAPPRGYTF